Below, 10 T cell receptor beta chains from the same sample are listed, as sequenced in a study of blood T cell repertoires in COVID-19. Here immunoSEQ multiplex PCR was the method, and the copy in TCRdb shows in-frame clones only, minus some. The profile shows under 350,000 clones, roughly 91% of them singletons. Sequencing input: PBMCs or T cells enriched from blood (not recorded which). These TCRs come from a woman between 55 and 75 years old who had recovered from COVID-19.

This clone showed up many times. The chain uses TRBV7-2 and TRBJ2-7; possible D gene TRBD1, 5 bases. The ends were cut back, 5 bases at V and 4 bases at J, with 18 bases in the middle. This CDR3 has 15 residues. Germline loops: CDR1 SGHTA, CDR2 FQGNSA. The CDR3 DNA reads TGTGCCAGCAGCCCCCGCCGGATTGCAGGGTACGAGCAGTACTTC. This gives the protein CASSPRRIAGYEQYF.

The chain combines TRBV18 with TRBJ2-7, with a weak D call TRBD2 (5 bases). V dropped 6 bases and J dropped 3 bases, with 12 bases sitting between them. The germline CDR1 and CDR2 sequences are KGHSH and LQKENI. There are 13 residues in the CDR3. CDR3 residues: CASSQDDYYEQYF. CDR3 DNA sequence: TGTGCCAGCTCCCAGGACGACTACTACGAGCAGTACTTC. Supplemented by reference TRBV18 and TRBJ2-7, the full variable domain reads NAGVMQNPRHLVRRRGQEARLRCSPMKGHSHVYWYRQLPEEGLKFMVYLQKENIIDESGMPKERFSAEFPKEGPSILRIQQVVRGDSAAYFCASSQDDYYEQYFGPGTRLTVT.

The rearrangement joins TRBV15 to TRBJ2-3; TRBD2 matches at 9 bases. The CDR3 has 16 residues. V gave up 2 bases and J gave up 2 bases; unmatched junction bases: 5. Germline V gene data show CDR1 as LNHNV and CDR2 as YYDKDF (reference sequence). Here the CDR3 DNA reads TGTGCCACCAGCAGACATCTAGCGGGGACCACAGATACGCAGTATTTT. It specifies CATSRHLAGTTDTQYF.

The V gene is TRBV18, the J gene TRBJ1-5; D is uncertain. Trimming shortened V by 4 bases and J by 5 bases, and 6 bases separated the two germline ends. This CDR3 is built from 12 residues. CDR1 and CDR2 from the germline V gene are KGHSH and LQKENI. The CDR3 spells CASSLPDQPQHF. The CDR3 DNA follows: TGTGCCAGCTCACTTCCCGATCAGCCCCAGCATTTT.

The chain joins TRBV6-4 to TRBJ2-7; D may be TRBD2 (6 bases). V shed 10 bases and J shed 2 bases, with 18 bases lying between them. CDR3 size: 14 residues. Germline V gene sequence: CDR1 MRHNA, CDR2 SNTAGT. The CDR3 DNA reads as TGTGCCACCTACTTGAGGCGCGGGACCTACGAGCAGTACTTC. Amino acids: CATYLRRGTYEQYF.

The genes are TRBV5-1 and TRBJ2-1, with TRBD2 identical over 11 bases. CDR1 is SGHRS, CDR2 YFSETQ, per germline. After removal of 2 bases from V and 7 bases from J, the junction contained 8 bases not matched to a gene. The CDR3 runs to 16 residues. CDR3 loop: CASSLPLAGELNEQFF. The CDR3 DNA reads TGCGCCAGCAGCTTACCACTAGCGGGGGAGTTAAATGAGCAGTTCTTC.

Only a few counts were recorded for this clone. J is TRBJ1-5 and V is TRBV12-2; the table's D gene call, TRBD1, was not cross checked with the DNA. TRBV12-2 is reported as a pseudogene. The CDR3 extends over 14 amino acids. CDR3 sequence reads: CASRQKQCYQPQHF. CDR3 in DNA: TGTGCAAGTCGCCAAAAACAGTGCTATCAGCCCCAGCATTTT.

The V gene is TRBV28, the J gene TRBJ1-5, with 8 positions matching TRBD1. Unmatched junction bases numbered 7, after V lost 6 bases and J lost 6 bases. This CDR3 is built from 14 residues. Germline-derived CDR1 and CDR2 are MDHEN and SYDVKM. CDR3 amino acids: CASRRQGQGQPQHF. The CDR3 DNA reads as TGTGCCAGCAGACGACAGGGGCAAGGTCAGCCCCAGCATTTT.

The rearrangement joins TRBV9 to TRBJ2-5; 7 positions agree with TRBD1. J was trimmed by 2 bases and V by 4 bases; bases with no gene match: 5. The CDR3 is 14 residues long. Germline CDR1 is SGDLS and CDR2 is YYNGEE. The CDR3 sequence is CASSSRTGQETQYF. The CDR3, as DNA: TGTGCCAGCAGCTCCCGGACAGGACAAGAGACCCAGTACTTC. The complete variable domain, with remaining parts taken from reference TRBV9 and TRBJ2-5, reads DSGVTQTPKHLITATGQRVTLRCSPRSGDLSVYWYQQSLDQGLQFLIQYYNGEERAKGNILERFSAQQFPDLHSELNLSSLELGDSALYFCASSSRTGQETQYFGPGTRLLVL.

This clone was seen a handful of times. The gene calls are TRBV19 and TRBJ2-3, with D perhaps matching TRBD1 (6 bases). The CDR3 is 15 residues long. The V and J ends lost 7 bases and 5 bases respectively, with 19 bases between them. From germline, CDR1 is LNHDA and CDR2 SQIVND (reference sequence). The DNA for the CDR3 is TGTGCCAGTACCATGGGGTTACTAGGGGGAGATACGCAGTATTTT. This gives the protein CASTMGLLGGDTQYF.